The clone carrying this T cell receptor (beta chain) was counted between two and nine times. Its target is not known. The data stem from a study of T cells after yellow fever vaccination. Whole-study findings and limits: High-abundance clonotypes from the bulk population could contaminate FACS-sorted repertoires. When the response was secondary, it was weaker but reached its peak faster, day 5 versus 15. Researchers noted that a small share of clonotypes showed up in both CD4 and CD8 compartments.

The CDR3 has 15 amino acids. CDR1 and CDR2 from the germline V gene are DFQATT and SNEGSKA (reference sequence). With 0 bases removed from V and 3 bases from J, the gap between germline ends came to 12 bases. They built TCR cDNA with 5'RACE template switching, a step that put in a universal primer site and UMIs. TCRdb redid the calling of the 5' RACE reads with MiXCR, one entry per CDR3 protein. In the table there are 300,000 to 350,000 distinct CDR3 sequences, 3% to 4.5% of which are singletons. This specimen consisted of PBMCs, obtained 5 days after the yellow fever booster vaccination. The source is a man between 18 and 29 years old who received the YFV17D yellow fever vaccine. This chain links TRBV20-1 with TRBJ1-5; maybe TRBD1 (6 bases). DNA of the CDR3: TGCAGTGCTAGAGATCGAGCGGGGGCCAATCAGCCCCAGCATTTT. Protein product: CSARDRAGANQPQHF.